A single sample gave rise to the 20 T cell receptor beta chains below, sequenced in a study of T cells in Graves' hyperthyroidism and ophthalmopathy. The CDR3 regions of TCR beta were amplified from RNA transcripts. First-round RT-PCR targeting the TCR CDR3 was performed with the HTBI primer set. TCRdb itself ran the multiplex PCR reads through MiXCR, one entry per CDR3 protein. The repertoire consists of about 370,000 distinct CDR3 sequences, with 12% to 15% occurring once and the leading ten covering roughly a fifth. Sequenced: blood. All receptors come from a woman aged 60-75 years with Graves' ophthalmopathy.

V and J are TRBV9 and TRBJ2-3, with D perhaps TRBD2 (5 bases). V was shortened by 0 bases and J by 7 bases, with 18 bases between the two germline ends. Germline loops: CDR1 SGDLS, CDR2 YYNGEE. This CDR3 has 16 amino acids. CDR3 amino acids: CASSVERRSPTHTQYF. DNA for the CDR3: TGTGCCAGCAGCGTAGAGAGGAGGTCCCCCACTCATACGCAGTATTTT.

The table lists this clonotype with many counts. The chain combines TRBV12-3 or TRBV12-4 with TRBJ1-5; TRBD1 might be the D (6 bases). The V end was cut by 7 bases, the J end by 2 bases, with 12 bases between. CDR3 size: 14 residues. The CDR3 DNA reads TGTGCCAGCACCCTACAGGGTCGCAATCAGCCCCAGCATTTT. It specifies CASTLQGRNQPQHF.

This clonotype came up many times. The chain has TRBV7-9 and TRBJ2-2; the match to TRBD1 covers 9 bases. The CDR3 spans 16 residues. V shed 5 bases and J 5 bases; nucleotides not matched to a gene: 9. Germline V gene sequence: CDR1 SEHNR, CDR2 FQNEAQ (reference sequence). The CDR3 is CASSGPGQGRTGELFF. The CDR3 nucleotides read TGTGCCAGCAGCGGCCCGGGACAGGGTCGTACCGGGGAGCTGTTTTTT.

This clonotype appeared a few times. The chain combines TRBV7-3 with TRBJ2-1; 10 nucleotides match TRBD2. The CDR3 has 18 amino acids. V lost 0 bases, J lost 9 bases, and 14 bases stayed unmatched. Germline lookup yields CDR1 SGHTA and CDR2 FQGTGA. CDR3 DNA sequence: TGTGCCAGCAGCTTAACAGACTCGGCTAGCGGGAGAATTGGTGAGCAGTTCTTC. Translation: CASSLTDSASGRIGEQFF.

This clonotype was recorded at least ten times. V and J are TRBV29-1 and TRBJ1-1, with D perhaps matching TRBD1 (6 bases). Germline V gene data show CDR1 as SQVTM and CDR2 as ANQGSEA. V dropped 7 bases and J dropped 2 bases, with 14 bases sitting between them. The CDR3 is made up of 13 amino acids. The CDR3 DNA reads as TGCAGCGGCTCTAACAGGGCCAACACTGAAGCTTTCTTT. This gives the protein CSGSNRANTEAFF.

At least ten counts were recorded for this clonotype. This rearrangement joins TRBV3-1 to TRBJ2-1; D is tentatively TRBD1 or TRBD2 (5 bases each). Germline V gives CDR1 LGHDT, CDR2 YNNKEL (reference sequence). The CDR3 consists of 14 residues. The germline V and J ends were trimmed by 5 bases and 9 bases, with 17 bases remaining between them. CDR3 DNA sequence: TGTGCCAGCAGCAAAGCTACACTAGGGGTTGAGCAGTTCTTC. Residues: CASSKATLGVEQFF.

This clonotype was detected a few times. The chain uses TRBV19 and TRBJ2-5, with no clear D. Between the trimmed V and J ends, which lost 2 bases and 3 bases, there was a span of 7 bases. The germline CDR1 and CDR2 sequences are LNHDA and SQIVND (reference sequence). The CDR3 contains 13 residues. The CDR3, as DNA: TGTGCCAGTAGTATATGGTCGAAAGAGACCCAGTACTTC. It specifies CASSIWSKETQYF.

The chain has TRBV6-5 and TRBJ2-3, with TRBD1 matching 12 bases. V shed 2 bases and J 4 bases; nucleotides not matched to a gene: 4. Germline CDR1 reads MNHEY; CDR2 reads SVGAGI. CDR3 size: 16 residues. The CDR3 reads CASSYGDRGPPDTQYF. The CDR3, as DNA: TGTGCCAGCAGTTACGGGGACAGGGGGCCTCCAGATACGCAGTATTTT.

This clonotype was picked up many times. The J gene is TRBJ2-7, the V gene TRBV28; 9 bases match TRBD1. V lost 5 bases and J lost 6; bases outside the gene matches: 8. Per germline, CDR1 MDHEN and CDR2 SYDVKM. The CDR3 contains 14 residues. As DNA, the CDR3 is TGTGCCAGCAGTATAGGGGGACAGGGACGCGAGCAGTACTTC. This gives the protein CASSIGGQGREQYF.

This clonotype was seen at least ten times. The chain has TRBV25-1 and TRBJ2-6; D may match TRBD1 or TRBD2 (6 bases each). The CDR3 has 18 residues. CDR1 is MGHDK, CDR2 SYGVNS, per germline. V was shortened by 3 bases and J by 2 bases, with 17 bases between the two germline ends. The CDR3 reads CASSDGGSIAAGANVLTF. The CDR3 bases are TGTGCCAGCAGTGACGGGGGCTCTATAGCCGCTGGGGCCAACGTCCTGACTTTC.

This clonotype was detected only a few times. The chain carries TRBV19 and TRBJ2-3; unclear D gene. The CDR3 sequence is 15 residues long. The germline gives CDR1 LNHDA, CDR2 SQIVND (reference sequence). Deletions cut 5 bases from V and 2 bases from J, with 14 bases between. DNA for the CDR3: TGTGCCAGTAGTTACGAGGCTGTCACCACAGATACGCAGTATTTT. Translating gives CASSYEAVTTDTQYF. The full variable domain, in which reference TRBV19 and TRBJ2-3 provide the parts outside the CDR3, is DGGITQSPKYLFRKEGQNVTLSCEQNLNHDAMYWYRQDPGQGLRLIYYSQIVNDFQKGDIAEGYSVSREKKESFPLTVTSAQKNPTAFYLCASSYEAVTTDTQYFGPGTRLTVL.

This clonotype has just a few counts. The chain recombines TRBV14 with TRBJ1-6; D remains ambiguous. The CDR3 is 14 residues long. Between the trimmed V and J ends, which lost 1 base and 14 bases, there was a span of 15 bases. From germline, CDR1 is SGHDN and CDR2 FVKESK. The CDR3 loop is CASSQAGGFDTLHF. The CDR3 DNA is TGTGCCAGCAGCCAAGCGGGAGGGTTCGATACCCTCCACTTT.

This clonotype was seen at least ten times. V gene TRBV30 combines with J gene TRBJ2-1; D remains unclear. This CDR3 has 13 residues. V was shortened by 0 bases and J by 6 bases, with 9 bases between the two germline ends. Germline CDR1 and CDR2: GTSNPN and SVGIG (reference sequence). The CDR3 DNA sequence: TGTGCCTGGAGTGTTCTTAGCAGCAATGAGCAGTTCTTC. Encoded protein: CAWSVLSSNEQFF. The full variable domain, in which reference TRBV30 and TRBJ2-1 provide the parts outside the CDR3, is SQTIHQWPATLVQPVGSPLSLECTVEGTSNPNLYWYRQAAGRGLQLLFYSVGIGQISSEVPQNLSASRPQDRQFILSSKKLLLSDSGFYLCAWSVLSSNEQFFGPGTRLTVL.

The rearrangement uses TRBV20-1 and TRBJ1-1; D ambiguous. V was shortened by 0 bases and J by 4 bases, with 9 bases between the two germline ends. The CDR3 length is 13 residues. Germline V gene lookup returns CDR1 DFQATT and CDR2 SNEGSKA (reference sequence). The CDR3 loop reads CSARDLRATEAFF. In DNA form, the CDR3 reads TGCAGTGCTAGAGATTTGAGGGCCACTGAAGCTTTCTTT.

This clonotype has a handful of counts. Compared with germline, one end of the junction differs, possibly owing to a read error. The chain joins TRBV3-1 to TRBJ1-5, with no clear D. Germline CDR1 is LGHDT and CDR2 is YNNKEL (reference sequence). CDR3 length: 13 amino acids. The chain's CDR3 is CTSSQGQSQPQHF. The CDR3 DNA sequence: TGTACCAGCAGCCAAGGGCAATCACAGCCCCAGCATTTT.

The rearrangement joins TRBV18 to TRBJ2-7; 9 bases line up with TRBD1. The CDR3 contains 16 residues. V trimming: 3 bases; J trimming: 4 bases; junction bases outside the gene matches: 10. In germline, CDR1 is KGHSH, CDR2 LQKENI. CDR3 coding DNA: TGTGCCAGCTCACCCTCGAAGAGGACAGGGGTATACGAGCAGTACTTC. It specifies CASSPSKRTGVYEQYF.

This clonotype was detected many times. V gene TRBV28 combines with J gene TRBJ1-2, with 9 nucleotides matching TRBD1. Germline values: CDR1 MDHEN, CDR2 SYDVKM. CDR3 size: 17 residues. Germline trimming cut 5 bases from V and 5 bases from J; bases unmatched to any gene: 15. The CDR3 DNA sequence: TGTGCCAGCAGTCCCCCTACCGGGACAGGGAGGCTTTATGGCTACACCTTC. The encoded protein is CASSPPTGTGRLYGYTF.

In its sample, this clonotype was seen many times. The genes are TRBV3-1 and TRBJ1-3; D is undetermined. The ends were cut back, 1 base at V and 4 bases at J, with 17 bases in the middle. CDR1 is LGHDT and CDR2 is YNNKEL in the germline V gene (reference sequence). This CDR3 spans 17 amino acids. CDR3 bases: TGTGCCAGCAGCCAAGTGTCGGACCACCTTACAGGAAACACCATATATTTT. It yields the protein CASSQVSDHLTGNTIYF.

This clonotype has ten or more counts. This chain joins TRBV28 and TRBJ1-1; 8 bases are a match to TRBD1. Germline CDR1 is MDHEN and CDR2 is SYDVKM. The CDR3 contains 14 residues. V was clipped by 5 bases and J by 4 bases; unmatched bases: 6. The CDR3 nucleotides are TGTGCCAGCAGTCCGACAGGGGTGGGCACTGAAGCTTTCTTT. It yields the protein CASSPTGVGTEAFF. Filled out from reference TRBV28 and TRBJ1-1, the complete variable domain reads DVKVTQSSRYLVKRTGEKVFLECVQDMDHENMFWYRQDPGLGLRLIYFSYDVKMKEKGDIPEGYSVSREKKERFSLILESASTNQTSMYLCASSPTGVGTEAFFGQGTRLTVV.

This clonotype was picked up a small number of times. V is TRBV7-2 and J is TRBJ1-3; the match to TRBD1 covers 7 bases. V gave up 5 bases and J gave up 2 bases; unmatched junction bases: 12. This CDR3 spans 17 amino acids. Germline CDR1 reads SGHTA; CDR2 reads FQGNSA. DNA for the CDR3: TGTGCCAGCAGCCCCGCTACGACAGGGATCGCTGGAAACACCATATATTTT. This encodes CASSPATTGIAGNTIYF. Full variable domain (remainder filled in from reference TRBV7-2 and TRBJ1-3): GAGVSQSPSNKVTEKGKDVELRCDPISGHTALYWYRQSLGQGLEFLIYFQGNSAPDKSGLPSDRFSAERTGGSVSTLTIQRTQQEDSAVYLCASSPATTGIAGNTIYFGEGSWLTVV.